This paragraph covers one T cell receptor (beta chain) sequence. The data were taken from a study of control samples from healthy donors and cancer patients. The table came from immunoSEQ multiplex PCR; TCRdb's copy has only in-frame clones and leaves some out. The table has 60,000 to 75,000 clones, 65% to 90% seen once. The CDR3 extends over 15 amino acids. The germline V gene has CDR1 SGHTA and CDR2 FQGNSA. J was trimmed by 13 bases and V by 2 bases; bases with no gene match: 11. The sequence was obtained from a man in his forties in good health. V is TRBV7-2 and J is TRBJ2-4; 10 positions agree with TRBD1. The specimen sequenced was blood. This chain's CDR3 is CASSLPYRDRGVQYF. In DNA form, the CDR3 reads TGTGCCAGCAGCTTACCCTATAGGGACAGGGGCGTCCAGTACTTC. Together with reference TRBV7-2 and TRBJ2-4, the CDR3 gives the full variable domain: GAGVSQSPSNKVTEKGKDVELRCDPISGHTALYWYRQSLGQGLEFLIYFQGNSAPDKSGLPSDRFSAERTGGSVSTLTIQRTQQEDSAVYLCASSLPYRDRGVQYFGAGTRLSVL.